These 16 T cell receptor beta chains came from one sample sequenced in a study of cytomegalovirus exposure and HLA in healthy donors. Primers included in the PCR were 60 Vbeta and 13 Jbeta primers. Assay: immunoSEQ multiplex PCR; the TCRdb copy retains only in-frame clones and omits some. The profile covers 100,000 to 150,000 clones, with roughly 70% appearing a single time and approximately 3.5% taken by the ten largest. Sequences were obtained from PBMCs. The receptors stem from a man aged 25 to 40 in good health and CMV-seronegative.

The gene calls are TRBV28 and TRBJ2-7; no definite D call. The CDR3 contains 15 residues. V lost 7 bases and J lost 5, with 21 bases in between. Germline V gene lookup returns CDR1 MDHEN and CDR2 SYDVKM. CDR3 sequence (DNA): TGTGCCAGCACCCCACCACAGTCAGGTTGGCACGAGCAGTACTTC. The encoded protein is CASTPPQSGWHEQYF.

Here the CDR3 reads CASSQGGQSSYEQYF. CDR3 sequence (DNA): TGCGCCAGCAGCCAAGGGGGCCAGAGCTCCTACGAGCAGTACTTC. This chain joins TRBV4-1 and TRBJ2-7, with a tentative D call TRBD1 (5 bases). The V and J ends lost 1 base and 0 bases respectively, with 10 bases between them. CDR1 is MGHRA and CDR2 is YSYEKL in the germline V gene. The CDR3 is 15 amino acids.

V and J are TRBV2 and TRBJ2-7; D is perhaps TRBD2 (6 bases). Germline V CDR1 and CDR2: SNHLY, FYNNEI. The CDR3 totals 10 residues. CDR3 in amino acids: CALGGYEQYF. The CDR3 DNA follows: TGTGCGCTGGGGGGTTACGAGCAGTACTTC.

This clone was counted a few times. J is TRBJ2-5 and V is TRBV6-1; D unresolved. The CDR3 runs 13 residues. Germline assignment: CDR1 MNHNS and CDR2 SASEGT. V lost 4 bases, J lost 5 bases, and 11 bases lay in between. CDR3 nucleotide sequence: TGTGCCAGCAGTGTTGTGAGTTGGGAGACCCAGTACTTC. Residues: CASSVVSWETQYF.

V and J are TRBV18 and TRBJ1-6; D is perhaps TRBD1 (6 bases). Germline lookup yields CDR1 KGHSH and CDR2 LQKENI. Trimming pared 3 bases from V and 4 bases from J, leaving 13 bases between. This CDR3 spans 16 amino acids. Here the CDR3 DNA reads TGTGCCAGCTCACCCAGTCGGACAGCATATAATTCACCCCTCCACTTT. Its protein product is CASSPSRTAYNSPLHF.

The rearrangement joins TRBV9 to TRBJ2-2, with D maybe TRBD1 (6 bases). Germline-derived CDR1 and CDR2 are SGDLS and YYNGEE. V lost 4 bases to trimming and J lost 5 bases, with 18 bases between them. The CDR3 has 16 amino acids. As DNA, the CDR3 is TGTGCCAGCAGCTTCCAGGGACACCCCTTTACCGGGGAGCTGTTTTTT. Protein product: CASSFQGHPFTGELFF. The complete variable domain, with remaining parts taken from reference TRBV9 and TRBJ2-2, reads DSGVTQTPKHLITATGQRVTLRCSPRSGDLSVYWYQQSLDQGLQFLIQYYNGEERAKGNILERFSAQQFPDLHSELNLSSLELGDSALYFCASSFQGHPFTGELFFGEGSRLTVL.

The gene calls are TRBV4-1 and TRBJ2-5; 8 bases are a match to TRBD1. Germline assignment: CDR1 MGHRA and CDR2 YSYEKL. J was trimmed by 5 bases and V by 3 bases; bases with no gene match: 11. The CDR3 is 16 residues long. The DNA for the CDR3 is TGCGCCAGCAGCCACGAACGCAGGGGGCGTTGGGAGACCCAGTACTTC. Residues: CASSHERRGRWETQYF.

The gene calls are TRBV9 and TRBJ1-6; 9 bases match TRBD1. Germline CDR1 reads SGDLS; CDR2 reads YYNGEE. V shed 4 bases and J 10 bases; nucleotides not matched to a gene: 3. CDR3 size: 13 residues. CDR3 in DNA: TGTGCCAGCAGCCGGACAGGGGAATCACCCCTCCACTTT. This translates into CASSRTGESPLHF.

The chain combines TRBV14 with TRBJ1-4, with D maybe TRBD1 (5 bases). The germline V gene has CDR1 SGHDN and CDR2 FVKESK. V was cut by 6 bases and J by 7 bases, with 18 bases left in between. This CDR3 has 15 residues. CDR3 in DNA: TGTGCCAGCAGTCCGCAGGGTAAAGTGGGTGAAAAACTGTTTTTT. As protein: CASSPQGKVGEKLFF.

The chain links TRBV4-3 to TRBJ2-7; 11 nucleotides agree with TRBD2. Germline values: CDR1 LGHNA, CDR2 YSLEER. The CDR3 contains 15 residues. The trim removed 0 bases at V and 5 bases at J, leaving 3 bases unmatched. CDR3 bases: TGCGCCAGCAGCCAAGATCGACTAGCGGGGAACGAGCAGTACTTC. Its translation is CASSQDRLAGNEQYF.

The table lists this clone with a count of one. V usage is TRBV19 and J usage is TRBJ2-2, with D perhaps TRBD1 (5 bases). This CDR3 has 12 amino acids. Germline CDR1 LNHDA, CDR2 SQIVND (reference sequence). V lost 9 bases and J lost 7, with 12 bases in between. In DNA, the CDR3 is TGTGCCAGCAGGGCACGGATCGGGGAGCTGTTTTTT. This translates into CASRARIGELFF.

The J gene is TRBJ2-7, the V gene TRBV6-5, with a possible D match to TRBD1 (6 bases). Germline values: CDR1 MNHEY, CDR2 SVGAGI. The germline V and J ends were trimmed by 0 bases and 3 bases, with 9 bases remaining between them. The CDR3 sequence is 14 residues long. For the CDR3, the DNA is TGTGCCAGCAGTTACTCGGGGGCGGGCTACGAGCAGTACTTC. Translated, it gives CASSYSGAGYEQYF.

This chain links TRBV7-9 with TRBJ2-7; D remains ambiguous. V lost 5 bases and J 3 bases, leaving 8 bases between the germline ends. CDR1 is SEHNR and CDR2 is FQNEAQ in the germline V gene (reference sequence). CDR3 length: 12 residues. The CDR3 loop reads CASSITSYEQYF. DNA of the CDR3: TGTGCCAGCAGCATAACAAGCTACGAGCAGTACTTC.

The J gene is TRBJ1-1, the V gene TRBV6-1; D is ambiguous. Germline CDR1 MNHNS, CDR2 SASEGT. This CDR3 is 12 amino acids long. V lost 3 bases and J lost 5, with 7 bases in between. The CDR3 DNA is TGTGCCAGCAGTGATTTCCGGACTGAAGCTTTCTTT. This codes for CASSDFRTEAFF.

The chain carries TRBV4-3 and TRBJ1-1; no reliable D call. There are 15 residues in the CDR3. The ends were cut back, 0 bases at V and 0 bases at J, with 8 bases in the middle. CDR1 LGHNA and CDR2 YSLEER come from the germline V gene. CDR3: CASSQDRTMNTEAFF. Here the CDR3 DNA reads TGCGCCAGCAGCCAAGATAGAACTATGAACACTGAAGCTTTCTTT.

The genes are TRBV6-5 and TRBJ2-5, with a tentative D call TRBD1 (6 bases). The CDR3 contains 15 residues. Germline CDR1 and CDR2: MNHEY and SVGAGI. V was clipped by 6 bases and J by 2 bases, with 16 bases between them. This CDR3 is CASSRLQGWQETQYF. Here the CDR3 DNA reads TGTGCCAGCAGCCGACTACAGGGTTGGCAAGAGACCCAGTACTTC.